The 23 T cell receptor beta chains listed next were all sequenced from one sample in a study of identical twins. Each CDR3 protein gets one entry after TCRdb re-called the 5' RACE reads with MiXCR. The top ten hold 0.25% to 0.3% of the sample, which has more than 1.5 million distinct CDR3 sequences, less than 35% seen once. The sample comprised cord blood. All receptors derive from a newborn girl in good health.

V usage is TRBV7-2 and J usage is TRBJ1-2, with D possibly TRBD1 on 5 matching bases. Germline CDR1 and CDR2: SGHTA and FQGNSA. Trimming took off 5 bases at V and 4 bases at J, with 11 bases between the two ends. The CDR3 runs to 13 residues. The CDR3 sequence: CASSADRFYGYTF. As DNA, the CDR3 is TGTGCCAGCAGCGCCGACAGATTCTATGGCTACACCTTC.

The sample holds a few counts of this clonotype. The rearrangement joins TRBV10-3 to TRBJ1-6; D gene unclear. Germline loops: CDR1 ENHRY, CDR2 SYGVKD. The CDR3 has 15 amino acids. V gave up 4 bases and J gave up 0 bases, with 7 bases separating them. The CDR3 region has the DNA TGTGCCATCAGTGGGGTCAGCTCCTATAATTCACCCCTCCACTTT. It specifies CAISGVSSYNSPLHF.

This chain connects TRBV27 to TRBJ2-1; no firm D call. Gene TRBJ2-7 matches the end of the DNA better, so the J call may be wrong. Germline V gene lookup returns CDR1 MNHEY and CDR2 SMNVEV (reference sequence). The CDR3 is 16 residues long. The CDR3 nucleotides read TGTGCCAGCAGCTCGCACACGCTAGTGTCCTACAATGAGCAGTACTTC. Residues: CASSSHTLVSYNEQYF.

This clonotype has only a few counts. This chain links TRBV11-2 with TRBJ2-7; 13 nucleotides line up with TRBD2. V lost 2 bases to trimming and J lost 2 bases; unmatched junction nucleotides: 9. The CDR3 has 18 residues. Germline lookup yields CDR1 SGHAT and CDR2 FQNNGV. CDR3 nucleotides: TGTGCCAGCAGCTTATGGGCCGGGACTAGCGGGGATCCCTACGAGCAGTACTTC. Translated: CASSLWAGTSGDPYEQYF.

The V gene is TRBV20-1, the J gene TRBJ1-1; perhaps TRBD1 as D (6 bases). Germline CDR1 DFQATT, CDR2 SNEGSKA (reference sequence). The CDR3 is 12 amino acids. V was pared by 6 bases and J by 4 bases, with 12 bases between. The chain's CDR3 is CSALGGGTEAFF. The CDR3 bases are TGCAGTGCCCTTGGAGGGGGCACTGAAGCTTTCTTT.

The J gene is TRBJ2-2, the V gene TRBV24-1; 9 positions agree with TRBD1. This CDR3 region has 14 residues. Germline CDR1 KGHDR, CDR2 SFDVKD. With V trimmed by 5 bases and J by 4 bases, 1 base remained unmatched. The CDR3: CATSATGGTGELFF. The CDR3, as DNA: TGTGCCACCAGTGCGACAGGGGGCACCGGGGAGCTGTTTTTT.

This chain links TRBV7-2 with TRBJ1-1, with D uncertain. The V gene's germline CDR1 is SGHTA and CDR2 FQGNSA. V lost 6 bases, J lost 4 bases, and 12 bases lay in between. The CDR3 has 13 residues. Here the CDR3 DNA reads TGTGCCAGCAGGTCCCAGGTGGGCACTGAAGCTTTCTTT. Protein sequence: CASRSQVGTEAFF.

J is TRBJ2-1 and V is TRBV7-9; 9 positions agree with TRBD1. The junction had 8 bases not matched to a gene; V was cut back by 8 bases and J by 3 bases. Germline V gene data show CDR1 as SEHNR and CDR2 as FQNEAQ (reference sequence). The CDR3 has 15 residues. CDR3 residues: CASGLQGADYNEQFF. In DNA form, the CDR3 reads TGTGCCAGCGGCCTACAGGGGGCCGACTACAATGAGCAGTTCTTC.

This clonotype was detected a few times. V usage is TRBV13 and J usage is TRBJ2-1; possibly TRBD1 for D (6 bases). The CDR3 covers 16 residues. Germline assignment: CDR1 PRHDT and CDR2 FYEKMQ (reference sequence). V lost 6 bases and J 0 bases, leaving 15 bases between the germline ends. The CDR3 DNA follows: TGTGCCAGCAGGCGCTACAGGGACCGCTCCTACAATGAGCAGTTCTTC. It translates to CASRRYRDRSYNEQFF.

The table lists this clonotype with a count of one. The rearrangement joins TRBV2 to TRBJ2-1, with a tentative D call TRBD1 (5 bases). Germline assignment: CDR1 SNHLY and CDR2 FYNNEI. The V end lost 6 bases, the J end lost 10 bases, and 19 bases lay between the germline ends. The CDR3 sequence is 14 residues long. CDR3 amino acids: CASREKTVIYEQFF. The DNA for the CDR3 is TGTGCCAGCAGGGAAAAGACAGTTATCTACGAGCAGTTCTTC.

This clonotype occurred a few times. This chain uses TRBV19 with TRBJ1-1; a weak D match, TRBD1 (6 bases). Per germline, CDR1 LNHDA and CDR2 SQIVND (reference sequence). V dropped 2 bases and J dropped 0 bases, with 16 bases sitting between them. This CDR3 region has 17 residues. CDR3 protein: CASSILARGDMNTEAFF. CDR3 DNA sequence: TGTGCCAGTAGTATATTGGCCAGGGGCGACATGAACACTGAAGCTTTCTTT.

A few counts support this clonotype. V gene TRBV11-2 combines with J gene TRBJ2-2, with TRBD2 matching over 8 bases. With 7 bases clipped from V and 5 bases from J, the junction kept 18 bases outside the gene matches. The CDR3 totals 18 residues. CDR1 and CDR2 (germline): SGHAT, FQNNGV. Here the CDR3 DNA reads TGTGCCAGCACTTTGTTGCGGACTAGCTTAGGGGGGACCGGGGAGCTGTTTTTT. This sequence encodes CASTLLRTSLGGTGELFF.

This clonotype was found a few times. The gene calls are TRBV27 and TRBJ1-2; D possibly corresponds to TRBD1 (6 bases). Germline V lookup: CDR1 MNHEY, CDR2 SMNVEV (reference sequence). V was clipped by 1 base and J by 8 bases, with 14 bases between them. This CDR3 region has 14 residues. The CDR3 bases are TGTGCCAGCAGTTTATTTGGGGGGGCAGGGGGCTACACCTTC. This sequence encodes CASSLFGGAGGYTF.

This chain joins TRBV11-3 and TRBJ2-1, with D possibly being TRBD1 or TRBD2 (6 bases each). Looked up from germline, CDR1 is SGHNT and CDR2 is YENEEA. V lost 5 bases and J 0 bases, leaving 8 bases between the germline ends. The CDR3 has 14 residues. CDR3 nucleotides: TGTGCCAGCAGCACGGGGGCCTCCTACAATGAGCAGTTCTTC. Protein sequence: CASSTGASYNEQFF.

This clonotype was counted between two and nine times. V is TRBV12-3 or TRBV12-4 and J is TRBJ2-7, with D maybe TRBD1 (6 bases). Trimming cost V 2 bases and J 3 bases, with 11 bases left between them. The CDR3 has 14 residues. DNA for the CDR3: TGTGCCAGCAGTTTAATTCCACAGGGCTACGAGCAGTACTTC. It yields the protein CASSLIPQGYEQYF.

The count of this clonotype is one. This chain joins TRBV19 and TRBJ1-2; the D is unclear. Germline values: CDR1 LNHDA, CDR2 SQIVND (reference sequence). The V end was cut by 3 bases, the J end by 8 bases, with 10 bases between. The CDR3 sequence is 12 residues long. CDR3 in DNA: TGTGCCAGTAGTATCGCCAGGCGGGGCTACACCTTC. Translated, it gives CASSIARRGYTF. The whole variable domain, filled in from reference TRBV19 and TRBJ1-2, reads DGGITQSPKYLFRKEGQNVTLSCEQNLNHDAMYWYRQDPGQGLRLIYYSQIVNDFQKGDIAEGYSVSREKKESFPLTVTSAQKNPTAFYLCASSIARRGYTFGSGTRLTVV.

This chain uses TRBV4-2 with TRBJ2-1, with 13 bases fitting TRBD2. The germline CDR1 and CDR2 sequences are LGHNA and YNFKEQ. J gave up 10 bases and V 0 bases, and 6 bases lay outside the gene matches. The CDR3 consists of 16 residues. CDR3 sequence: CASSQERTSGSREQFF. CDR3 in DNA: TGTGCCAGCAGCCAAGAGAGGACTAGCGGGAGCAGAGAGCAGTTCTTC.

The chain carries TRBV7-2 and TRBJ2-1, with 7 bases aligning to TRBD2. Germline V gene data show CDR1 as SGHTA and CDR2 as FQGNSA. V dropped 4 bases and J dropped 3; count of bases not matched to a gene: 6. The CDR3 is 15 amino acids. This chain's CDR3 is CASSSGGVNYNEQFF. The CDR3 DNA reads as TGTGCCAGCAGCTCTGGGGGGGTAAACTACAATGAGCAGTTCTTC.

V gene TRBV7-8 combines with J gene TRBJ2-1; 8 bases align to TRBD2. This CDR3 is 15 amino acids long. Trimming cost V 6 bases and J 0 bases; bases outside gene matches: 4. Germline values: CDR1 SGHVS, CDR2 FQNEAQ. CDR3 bases: TGTGCCAGCAGACGGGGGACTAGCTCCTACAATGAGCAGTTCTTC. It yields the protein CASRRGTSSYNEQFF.

This clonotype showed up just a few times. This chain's CDR3 is CASSLGAGTVLAKNIQYF. CDR3 nucleotides: TGCGCCAGCAGCCTAGGAGCCGGGACAGTTCTAGCCAAAAACATTCAGTACTTC. V and J are TRBV5-1 and TRBJ2-4, with 7 positions matching TRBD1. CDR3 length: 18 amino acids. Germline V lookup: CDR1 SGHRS, CDR2 YFSETQ. J gave up 0 bases and V 4 bases, and 13 bases lay outside the gene matches.

The V gene is TRBV20-1, the J gene TRBJ2-7; tentative D call: TRBD2 (5 bases). From germline, CDR1 is DFQATT and CDR2 SNEGSKA (reference sequence). The length of the CDR3 is 15 residues. V was trimmed by 3 bases and J by 4 bases, leaving 19 bases between them. This CDR3 reads CSASTPREGAYEQYF. The CDR3 DNA reads as TGCAGTGCTAGCACCCCTAGAGAGGGAGCGTACGAGCAGTACTTC.

There are a few counts of this clonotype. V and J are TRBV27 and TRBJ2-3; 8 nucleotides align to TRBD2. CDR1 is MNHEY, CDR2 SMNVEV, per germline (reference sequence). The CDR3 sequence is 17 residues long. V lost 0 bases to trimming and J lost 2 bases; unmatched junction nucleotides: 7. DNA for the CDR3: TGTGCCAGCAGTTTATCAATTAGCGGGATCCACACAGATACGCAGTATTTT. This translates into CASSLSISGIHTDTQYF.

This clonotype occurred a few times. The V gene is TRBV20-1, the J gene TRBJ2-3, with 9 positions matching TRBD1. V was clipped by 2 bases and J by 6 bases; unmatched bases: 12. The CDR3 sequence is 16 residues long. In germline, CDR1 is DFQATT, CDR2 SNEGSKA (reference sequence). The CDR3 here is CSARTWDRDWGDTQYF. The CDR3 DNA reads TGCAGTGCTAGAACCTGGGACAGGGATTGGGGCGATACGCAGTATTTT.